In its sample, the clone carrying this T cell receptor (beta chain) was seen once. Its target is not known. The data were taken from a study of blood T cells in healthy people across ages. General study findings and limits: Aged donors had fewer naive CD4+ cells and lower diversity than long-lived donors. The donors' CMV status was not determined, possibly confounding changes in expanded clonotypes.

A J-beta primer mix and a sample-barcoded 5' primer were used in a second PCR of roughly 6 to 12 cycles. TCRdb passed the 5' RACE reads through MiXCR, listing each CDR3 protein once. Of around 1.5 million distinct CDR3 sequences listed, 30% to 35% were seen once; the top ten hold over 9%. Every donor gave roughly 9.2 milliliters of peripheral blood. The CDR3 consists of 17 residues. CDR1 and CDR2 (germline): KGHSH, LQKENI. Deletions cut 0 bases from V and 7 bases from J, with 18 bases between. The receptor was isolated from a woman in her twenties or thirties in good health. Sequenced: blood. The rearrangement joins TRBV18 to TRBJ1-4; the D gene is possibly TRBD1 (6 bases). CDR3 amino acids: CASSPPGTGTGGEKLFF. The CDR3 coding sequence is TGTGCCAGCTCACCACCCGGCACAGGGACGGGCGGTGAAAAACTGTTTTTT.